This T cell receptor beta chain is from a study of control samples from healthy donors and cancer patients (dated by TCRdb to about 2020). Notes on this clone: Its cognate antigen has yet to be identified. There are no base qualities to consult, and no much larger clone falls within one base.

Library preparation used the immunoSEQ multiplex PCR assay. TCRdb's version of the immuneACCESS table is confined to in-frame rearrangements and falls short of the full clone set. An unresolved V gene accounts for under half of the shortfall where checked; the remainder is of unknown origin. The sample includes some 250,000 clones, with around 80% observed a single time. The ten most abundant clones make up 10% to 15% of the sample. Compared with germline, V lacks 4 bases and J lacks 8 bases; bases without a gene match: 9. The germline V gene specifies MDHEN as CDR1 and SYDVKM as CDR2. From its cysteine to its phenylalanine, the CDR3 spans 16 amino acids. This entry keeps only the CDR3 DNA: 48 bases, framed from base 1.

The rearranged chain carries TRBV28 and TRBJ2-1, with 12 bases aligning to TRBD2. The source of this sequence is a woman aged 55-70 years with lung cancer. The sample consisted of PBMCs. The bases read TGTGCCAGCAGTTCCCTGACTAGCGGGAGAAGGGATGAGCAGTTCTTC. Its translation reads: CASSSLTSGRRDEQFF. Full variable domain (CDR3 extended with the reference TRBV28 and TRBJ2-1 proteins): DVKVTQSSRYLVKRTGEKVFLECVQDMDHENMFWYRQDPGLGLRLIYFSYDVKMKEKGDIPEGYSVSREKKERFSLILESASTNQTSMYLCASSSLTSGRRDEQFFGPGTRLTVL.